This entry concerns a single T cell receptor (beta chain). Its specific antigen is unknown. No base quality information exists; no much larger clone differs at one position. The library was produced with the immunoSEQ multiplex PCR assay. This immuneACCESS table, as held by TCRdb, lists in-frame sequences with V and J called but not all clones. Of the missing ones, under half trace to an unresolved V gene in checked studies; the others have no known cause. In all, the sample holds around 150,000 clones, and around nine tenths of those were seen once. About 1.8% of the sample belongs to the ten largest clones. The germline V gene (reference sequence) yields LNHDA for CDR1 and SQIVND for CDR2. Measured from the cysteine to the phenylalanine, the CDR3 is 11 residues long. The DNA shown is the 33-base CDR3, in frame from base 1. Germline trimming amounts to 10 bases on V and 13 bases on J, with 10 as the count of junction bases outside the gene matches.

The data derive from a study of control samples from healthy donors and cancer patients (TCRdb year 2020). Sequenced sample: blood. The clonotype was recovered from a man between 18 and 35 years old in good health. The chain is encoded by TRBV19 joined to TRBJ1-5, with 7 bases in between that match TRBD1. For the CDR3, the sequence is CATQEQGKQHF. The bases read TGTGCCACCCAAGAACAGGGGAAACAGCATTTT.